Presented here are 31 T cell receptor beta chains from one specimen sequenced in a study of T cell clonality in common variable immunodeficiency. The data were produced by immunoSEQ multiplex PCR, yet TCRdb's version contains in-frame clones alone and is incomplete. The specimen has fewer than 75,000 clones, none found just once. The sample was peripheral blood mononuclear cells. These receptors came from a person aged 18-69 years in good health.

This clone was recorded many times. The read ends 3 residues early relative to the CDR3; the germline J gene fills the gap. J is TRBJ1-4 and V is TRBV5-1; 8 bases map to TRBD1. Losses at the gene ends were 3 bases for V and 5 bases for J; bases not matched to a gene: 6. Germline V gene data show CDR1 as SGHRS and CDR2 as YFSETQ. The CDR3 is made up of 15 amino acids. CDR3 residues: CASSSGQGGNEKLFF. Incomplete CDR3 DNA: TGCGCCAGCAGCTCCGGACAGGGTGGAAATGAAAAA.

This clone appeared a few times. Coverage ceases 3 residues before the CDR3 finishes, and the germline J gene fills in the end. V usage is TRBV7-3 and J usage is TRBJ2-7; D possibly corresponds to TRBD2 (5 bases). Between the trimmed V and J ends, which lost 0 bases and 5 bases, there was a span of 14 bases. The V gene's germline CDR1 is SGHTA and CDR2 FQGTGA. The CDR3 is made up of 15 amino acids. The CDR3 sequence: CASSLTRAAANEQYF. CDR3 DNA, as far as it was read: TGTGCCAGCAGCTTAACGAGGGCCGCCGCCAACGAG.

This clone was seen ten or more times. The read gets to within 3 residues of the CDR3 end, and the germline J gene fills in the rest. This chain uses TRBV11-2 with TRBJ2-1, with TRBD2 matching over 10 bases. Losses at the gene ends were 5 bases for V and 4 bases for J; bases not matched to a gene: 5. CDR3 length equals 15 residues. Germline-derived CDR1 and CDR2 are SGHAT and FQNNGV. Incomplete CDR3 DNA: TGTGCCAGCAGCCTTACTAGCGGGACATACAATGAG. Translating gives CASSLTSGTYNE. From start to end, the CDR3 is CASSLTSGTYNEQFF. The full variable domain, with the rest looked up from reference TRBV11-2 and TRBJ2-1, is EAGVAQSPRYKIIEKRQSVAFWCNPISGHATLYWYQQILGQGPKLLIQFQNNGVVDDSQLPKDRFSAERLKGVDSTLKIQPAKLEDSAVYLCASSLTSGTYNEQFFGPGTRLTVL.

This clone was observed many times. The read halts 3 residues ahead of the CDR3 end, with the missing end drawn from the germline J gene. The chain joins TRBV19 to TRBJ2-7; a weak D match, TRBD2 (6 bases). The CDR3 runs to 13 residues. Trimming removed 9 bases at V and 1 base at J, with 13 bases between. The V gene's germline CDR1 is LNHDA and CDR2 SQIVND (reference sequence). The CDR3 bases that were read are TGTGCCAGCAGGGACTGGAATTCCTACGAG. Translating it yields CASRDWNSYE. The whole CDR3 protein reads CASRDWNSYEQYF. The full variable domain, in which reference TRBV19 and TRBJ2-7 provide the parts outside the CDR3, is DGGITQSPKYLFRKEGQNVTLSCEQNLNHDAMYWYRQDPGQGLRLIYYSQIVNDFQKGDIAEGYSVSREKKESFPLTVTSAQKNPTAFYLCASRDWNSYEQYFGPGTRLTVT.

This clone occurred many times. The CDR3 is cut off 3 residues early in the read; its end comes from the germline J gene. This chain uses TRBV12-3 or TRBV12-4 with TRBJ1-4; 7 bases map to TRBD1. The CDR3 sequence is 13 residues long. After removal of 6 bases from V and 3 bases from J, the junction contained 1 base not matched to a gene. The sequenced part of the CDR3 DNA is TGTGCCAGCAGGGGACAGTCTAATGAAAAA. It encodes CASRGQSNEK. The complete CDR3 protein is CASRGQSNEKLFF.

This clone showed up many times. The CDR3 goes on 3 residues after the read ends, and that part is filled in from the germline J gene. The chain is built from TRBV5-1 and TRBJ1-5; 8 nucleotides line up with TRBD1. This CDR3 contains 21 residues. From germline, CDR1 is SGHRS and CDR2 YFSETQ. V was clipped by 0 bases and J by 1 base; unmatched bases: 18. The CDR3 bases that were read are TGCGCCAGCAGCTTGGGTCTGGACAGGGCCTACCAGACTGGCAGCAATCAGCCC. Translating it yields CASSLGLDRAYQTGSNQP. The whole CDR3 reads CASSLGLDRAYQTGSNQPQHF.

This clone was seen repeatedly, ten times or more. The read falls 3 residues short of the CDR3 end, and the missing part is taken from the germline J gene. The J gene is TRBJ2-6, the V gene TRBV2; TRBD2 is a possible D gene (6 bases). V dropped 8 bases and J dropped 0 bases, with 17 bases sitting between them. The CDR3 length is 17 residues. Per the germline V gene, CDR1 is SNHLY and CDR2 is FYNNEI. CDR3 residues: CASRLGGPISGANVLTF. The covered CDR3 bases are TGTGCCAGCCGTCTGGGGGGACCTATCTCTGGGGCCAACGTC.

This clone was detected a few times. The missing CDR3 end, 3 residues past where the read stops, is filled in from the germline J gene. The chain uses TRBV2 and TRBJ1-5; 8 bases are shared with TRBD1. V shed 8 bases and J 1 base; nucleotides not matched to a gene: 4. The CDR3 covers 14 residues. Germline CDR1 and CDR2: SNHLY and FYNNEI. The CDR3 DNA, read in part, is TGTGCCAGCCGGACAGGGATGAGCAATCAGCCC. Amino acids: CASRTGMSNQP. The CDR3, in full, reads CASRTGMSNQPQHF.

This clone was seen many times. Coverage ceases 3 residues before the CDR3 finishes, and the germline J gene fills in the end. The rearrangement joins TRBV12-3 or TRBV12-4 to TRBJ2-7; TRBD2 is a possible D gene (6 bases). Trimming took 3 bases from V and 0 from J, leaving 18 bases between them. This CDR3 region has 17 residues. The CDR3: CASSLALGVGGSYEQYF. The DNA read from the CDR3 is TGTGCCAGCAGTTTGGCACTAGGGGTGGGGGGCTCCTACGAG.

This clone has at least ten counts. The sequenced fragment ends 3 residues before the CDR3 boundary, so the rest is inferred from the germline J gene. The J gene is TRBJ2-3, the V gene TRBV7-6; D unresolved. The CDR3 consists of 13 residues. Germline V lookup: CDR1 SGHVS, CDR2 FNYEAQ. CDR3 bases read: TGTGCCAGCAGCCCCGACCAGCGCAATTCG. It is translated as CASSPDQRNS. The CDR3 reads in full as CASSPDQRNSQYF.

Many counts were recorded for this clone. Read coverage stops 3 residues before the CDR3 terminus; the germline J gene supplies the remainder. This chain connects TRBV23-1 to TRBJ1-3, with unresolved D. TRBV23-1 is flagged as an ORF with uncertain function. The CDR3 consists of 12 residues. Trimming stripped 8 bases from V and 3 bases from J, with 8 bases between. The CDR3 spells CASGHLGNTIYF. Incomplete CDR3 DNA: TGCGCCAGCGGGCATCTTGGAAACACC.

This clone was recorded at least ten times. The read falls 3 residues short of the CDR3 end, and the missing part is taken from the germline J gene. The V call is TRBV2, the J call TRBJ1-1, with 9 bases that match TRBD1. This CDR3 contains 13 residues. J was trimmed by 7 bases and V by 7 bases; bases with no gene match: 7. The germline V gene has CDR1 SNHLY and CDR2 FYNNEI. The CDR3 protein is CASKPWTGDEAFF. The sequenced CDR3 bases are TGTGCCAGCAAGCCCTGGACAGGGGATGAA. The full variable domain, rest sourced from reference TRBV2 and TRBJ1-1, is EPEVTQTPSHQVTQMGQEVILRCVPISNHLYFYWYRQILGQKVEFLVSFYNNEISEKSEIFDDQFSVERPDGSNFTLKIRSTKLEDSAMYFCASKPWTGDEAFFGQGTRLTVV.

This clone was recorded at least ten times. The CDR3 goes on 3 residues after the read ends, and that part is filled in from the germline J gene. V gene TRBV15 combines with J gene TRBJ1-1; TRBD1 aligns across 9 bases. Germline V gene lookup returns CDR1 LNHNV and CDR2 YYDKDF (reference sequence). J gave up 5 bases and V 7 bases, and 8 bases lay outside the gene matches. The CDR3 runs 14 residues. The DNA read from the CDR3 is TGTGCCACCAAAAGGGACAGGGCCTCAACTGAA. It specifies CATKRDRASTE. The whole CDR3 sequence is CATKRDRASTEAFF.

This clone was observed many times. With the read ending 3 residues before the CDR3 end, the germline J gene is used to fill in that end. The rearrangement links TRBV5-1 to TRBJ1-6, with D perhaps TRBD1 (5 bases). The CDR3 runs 17 residues. Germline lookup yields CDR1 SGHRS and CDR2 YFSETQ. V lost 1 base, J lost 4 bases, and 15 bases lay in between. The CDR3 reads CASSLQGDARYNSPLHF. CDR3 DNA (partial): TGCGCCAGCAGCTTGCAGGGAGATGCTAGATATAATTCACCC.

In its sample, this clone was seen many times. The CDR3 end lies 3 residues beyond the end of the read and is filled in from the germline J gene. This chain joins TRBV5-1 and TRBJ2-7; the match to TRBD1 covers 7 bases. V shed 5 bases, J shed 3 bases, and the junction held 8 bases outside the gene matches. Per germline, CDR1 SGHRS and CDR2 YFSETQ. The CDR3 covers 14 residues. CDR3 DNA (partial): TGCGCCAGCAGTCAAACCGGGACAGTCTACGAG. Translated, it gives CASSQTGTVYE. The CDR3 in full is CASSQTGTVYEQYF.

On this clone: The read finishes 3 residues shy of the CDR3 end, and the germline J gene is used to complete it. The chain couples TRBV20-1 to TRBJ2-7, with D possibly being TRBD2 (5 bases). V lost 3 bases, J lost 6 bases, and 12 bases lay in between. Germline CDR1 and CDR2: DFQATT and SNEGSKA (reference sequence). The CDR3 contains 12 residues. The CDR3: CSASVLAVEQYF. Incomplete CDR3 DNA: TGCAGTGCTAGCGTCCTAGCCGTCGAG.

This clone was counted many times. The read ends 3 residues shy of where the CDR3 ends; the end is completed using the germline J gene. The chain is built from TRBV4-2 and TRBJ1-1; 7 nucleotides agree with TRBD1. This CDR3 comprises 20 residues. Germline V CDR1 and CDR2: LGHNA, YNFKEQ. CDR3 amino acids: CASSQEKYASGIRSGQEAFF. The CDR3 bases that were read are TGTGCCAGCAGCCAAGAGAAATACGCGTCTGGGATCAGGTCGGGACAGGAA.

This clone was seen repeatedly, ten times or more. The read finishes 3 residues shy of the CDR3 end, and the germline J gene is used to complete it. The gene calls are TRBV20-1 and TRBJ2-3; possibly TRBD2 for D (5 bases). CDR1 and CDR2 from the germline V gene are DFQATT and SNEGSKA (reference sequence). V gave up 2 bases and J gave up 8 bases, with 17 bases separating them. This CDR3 has 14 amino acids. The CDR3 DNA, read in part, is TGCAGTGCTAGATCTAAGTCTCCAGGAGGTACG. This translates into CSARSKSPGGT. The whole CDR3 region reads CSARSKSPGGTQYF.

This clone came up many times. The read halts 3 residues ahead of the CDR3 end, with the missing end drawn from the germline J gene. The chain recombines TRBV12-3 or TRBV12-4 with TRBJ2-1; 8 bases map to TRBD1. CDR3 length: 17 amino acids. V lost 3 bases to trimming and J lost 8 bases; unmatched junction nucleotides: 15. Partial CDR3 DNA: TGTGCCAGCAGTTTGTTCTTGAGGGACAGGTTAATGGATGAG. This gives the protein CASSLFLRDRLMDE. The CDR3 as a whole reads CASSLFLRDRLMDEQFF.

This clone has a count of ten or more. The CDR3 end is not reached by the read, which stops 3 residues before it; the germline J gene fills it in. The V call is TRBV6-1, the J call TRBJ2-3, with TRBD1 matching over 10 bases. CDR1 and CDR2 from the germline V gene are MNHNS and SASEGT. The CDR3 is made up of 19 amino acids. V shed 2 bases, J shed 1 base, and the junction held 12 bases outside the gene matches. This CDR3 reads CASSEYGQGGFHRTDTQYF. The DNA read from the CDR3 is TGTGCCAGCAGTGAATATGGACAGGGGGGGTTCCATCGCACAGATACG.

This clone came up many times. The read gets to within 3 residues of the CDR3 end, and the germline J gene fills in the rest. This rearrangement joins TRBV5-6 to TRBJ1-5; 8 bases map to TRBD1. J was trimmed by 4 bases and V by 0 bases; bases with no gene match: 3. Germline lookup yields CDR1 SGHDT and CDR2 YYEEEE. This CDR3 region has 15 residues. The CDR3 reads CASSLAGTGNQPQHF. CDR3 DNA (partial): TGTGCCAGCAGCTTGGCCGGGACAGGTAATCAGCCC.

Many counts were recorded for this clone. The observed sequence ends 3 residues before the CDR3 terminus, with the missing tail filled in from the germline J gene. V gene TRBV7-2 combines with J gene TRBJ2-1, with D perhaps matching TRBD1 (5 bases). The CDR3 totals 14 residues. The germline V gene has CDR1 SGHTA and CDR2 FQGNSA. The V end lost 5 bases, the J end lost 7 bases, and 15 bases lay between the germline ends. CDR3 sequence: CASSKDTSVNEQFF. The CDR3 DNA, read in part, is TGTGCCAGCAGCAAGGACACTTCGGTTAATGAG.

This clone was counted at least ten times. The missing CDR3 end, 3 residues past where the read stops, is filled in from the germline J gene. The rearrangement uses TRBV7-7 and TRBJ2-5, with 14 bases matching TRBD2. Germline CDR1 and CDR2: SSHAT and FNYEAQ (reference sequence). The CDR3 has 16 amino acids. V lost 5 bases to trimming and J lost 5 bases; unmatched junction nucleotides: 7. The CDR3 bases that were read are TGTGCCAGCAGCACTGGGACTAGCGGGGGCCGGGAGACC. It yields the protein CASSTGTSGGRET. The CDR3 reads in full as CASSTGTSGGRETQYF.

This clone was detected many times. The read stops 3 residues short of the end of the CDR3; the missing end is completed from the germline J gene. The chain recombines TRBV5-1 with TRBJ2-7, with D perhaps matching TRBD1 (5 bases). CDR3 length equals 15 residues. Germline V gene lookup returns CDR1 SGHRS and CDR2 YFSETQ. Trimming took off 1 base at V and 5 bases at J, with 16 bases between the two ends. Partial CDR3 DNA: TGCGCCAGCAGCTTGCCGCCCGCAGGGCCGCACGAG. This gives the protein CASSLPPAGPHE. The whole CDR3 sequence is CASSLPPAGPHEQYF.

The table lists this clone with many counts. The read ends 3 residues shy of where the CDR3 ends; the end is completed using the germline J gene. The chain links TRBV19 to TRBJ2-7; 7 bases map to TRBD1. The germline CDR1 and CDR2 sequences are LNHDA and SQIVND (reference sequence). V lost 3 bases and J lost 3; bases outside the gene matches: 5. The CDR3 extends over 14 amino acids. The CDR3 protein is CASSIDRASYEQYF. The CDR3 DNA, read in part, is TGTGCCAGTAGTATTGACAGGGCCAGCTACGAG.

This clone was seen many times. The CDR3: CAWRGLADNQETQYF. The part of the CDR3 DNA that was read is TGTGCCTGGAGAGGACTAGCGGACAACCAAGAGACC. The rearrangement links TRBV30 to TRBJ2-5; 10 bases map to TRBD2. The CDR3 end is not reached by the read, which stops 3 residues before it; the germline J gene fills it in. Germline lookup yields CDR1 GTSNPN and CDR2 SVGIG (reference sequence). With V trimmed by 3 bases and J by 0 bases, 4 bases remained unmatched. The CDR3 runs to 15 residues.

This clone was counted ten times or more. The read comes to an end 3 residues before the CDR3 does, leaving the germline J gene to fill in the end. The J gene is TRBJ2-1, the V gene TRBV5-1; TRBD2 matches 7 bases. V dropped 3 bases and J dropped 8; count of bases not matched to a gene: 11. This CDR3 region has 15 residues. CDR1 and CDR2 (germline): SGHRS, YFSETQ. The DNA read from the CDR3 is TGCGCCAGCAGCTACTTCGGCGGGAGCGTGTATGAG. It encodes CASSYFGGSVYE. The CDR3 in full is CASSYFGGSVYEQFF. The variable domain in full, with the rest retrieved from reference TRBV5-1 and TRBJ2-1, is KAGVTQTPRYLIKTRGQQVTLSCSPISGHRSVSWYQQTPGQGLQFLFEYFSETQRNKGNFPGRFSGRQFSNSRSEMNVSTLELGDSALYLCASSYFGGSVYEQFFGPGTRLTVL.

This clone was seen many times. The read ends 3 residues early relative to the CDR3; the germline J gene fills the gap. The J gene is TRBJ2-3, the V gene TRBV30, with 7 bases that match TRBD1. The CDR3 contains 15 residues. V lost 2 bases, J lost 3 bases, and 8 bases stayed unmatched. Looked up from germline, CDR1 is GTSNPN and CDR2 is SVGIG (reference sequence). The CDR3 loop reads CAWSPSRTGTDTQYF. CDR3 bases read: TGTGCCTGGAGTCCCTCTCGGACAGGAACAGATACG.

On this clone itself: Read coverage stops 3 residues before the CDR3 terminus; the germline J gene supplies the remainder. The chain links TRBV10-2 to TRBJ2-3, with unresolved D. The CDR3 totals 11 residues. The V gene lost 5 bases and the J gene lost 6 bases, with 6 bases spanning the gap. The germline gives CDR1 WSHSY, CDR2 SAAADI. CDR3 bases read: TGCGCCAGCAGTAGAGCGGATACG. Amino acid sequence: CASSRADT. The CDR3 in its entirety is CASSRADTQYF.

This clone occurred many times. The CDR3 end is not reached by the read, which stops 3 residues before it; the germline J gene fills it in. The rearrangement links TRBV18 to TRBJ2-4; 7 positions agree with TRBD1. Trimming cost V 3 bases and J 0 bases; bases outside gene matches: 5. CDR3 length: 16 amino acids. Germline V lookup: CDR1 KGHSH, CDR2 LQKENI. CDR3 sequence: CASSPGTDLAKNIQYF. Partial CDR3 DNA: TGTGCCAGCTCACCCGGGACAGACTTAGCCAAAAACATT.

This clone was found many times. From the germline J gene comes the end of the CDR3, since the read stops 3 residues before it. This sequence joins TRBV5-1 and TRBJ2-2; the D gene is possibly TRBD1 (6 bases). Germline V lookup: CDR1 SGHRS, CDR2 YFSETQ. The CDR3 is 15 residues long. The V gene lost 0 bases and the J gene lost 5 bases, with 11 bases spanning the gap. CDR3 DNA, as far as it was read: TGCGCCAGCAGCTTGGCCGGCAGGGGAACCGGGGAG. Its protein is CASSLAGRGTGE. The full CDR3 is CASSLAGRGTGELFF.